Given below is one T cell receptor beta chain in context. Repertoires were generated with immunoSEQ multiplex PCR, while TCRdb's copy carries only in-frame clones and drops some. This table holds about 540,000 clones, about 80% found once. These data originate in a study of shared T cell receptors in the human thymus. This CDR3 spans 16 amino acids. V was clipped by 3 bases and J by 5 bases; unmatched bases: 9. Germline assignment: CDR1 LNHDA and CDR2 SQIVND (reference sequence). The same sample was also used in a study of human thymus T cells. That source notes: During corrective heart surgery, resections were taken, and the thymus tissue came from them.

Source material: thymocytes. The genes are TRBV19 and TRBJ2-3; 9 bases fit TRBD2. This clonotype was sampled from a boy in the first two years of life with a congenital heart defect. The CDR3 region has the DNA TGTGCCAGTAGTATGGTGGCGGGAGGGCAATTAGATACGCAGTATTTT. This gives the protein CASSMVAGGQLDTQYF.